What follows describes a single TCR beta chain. Its antigen remains unidentified. Profiling relied on immunoSEQ multiplex PCR, and the TCRdb table lists in-frame clones only, not all of them. The data show 99,000 or so clones, with roughly four fifths seen just once and around 5.5% held by the top ten. This specimen belongs to a study of OX40 agonist ivuxolimab in advanced cancers. Findings of the study overall: Some nonresponders additionally presented with little normalized T-cell clonal expansion.

Deletions cut 3 bases from V and 7 bases from J, with 12 bases between. In germline, CDR1 is SNHLY, CDR2 FYNNEI. There are 13 residues in the CDR3. Samples of blood were obtained at baseline, on cycle 4 day 1, and on cycle 7 day 1. This specimen consisted of CD4+ or CD8+ T cells sorted from blood, obtained in a trial of the OX40 agonist ivuxolimab. This sequence joins TRBV2 and TRBJ1-2, with a tentative D call TRBD1 (6 bases). This clonotype was sampled from an adult with an advanced solid tumor such as melanoma, head and neck, liver or kidney cancer. In DNA form, the CDR3 reads TGTGCCAGCAGTGATGTGGCAGGGGTTGGCTACACCTTC. Protein product: CASSDVAGVGYTF. The whole variable domain, remainder taken from reference TRBV2 and TRBJ1-2, is EPEVTQTPSHQVTQMGQEVILRCVPISNHLYFYWYRQILGQKVEFLVSFYNNEISEKSEIFDDQFSVERPDGSNFTLKIRSTKLEDSAMYFCASSDVAGVGYTFGSGTRLTVV.